The source of this TCR beta chain is a study of blood T cell repertoires in COVID-19. About the study: The study drew acute and convalescent COVID-19 samples from the United States, Italy and Spain. PBMCs, B-cell-depleted T cells, or T cells provided the cDNA or gDNA that made up the material.

In the original processing: Amplifying reference gene primers gave estimates of nucleated cell counts. Libraries were prepared by immunoSEQ multiplex PCR; TCRdb keeps only in-frame clonotypes and omits some of them. The DNA was the basis for D and trimming; V, J and clone size are from that table. The table lists around 370,000 clones, roughly 89% of them singletons. Germline V gene sequence: CDR1 ENHRY, CDR2 SYGVKD. With 2 bases removed from V and 1 base from J, the gap between germline ends came to 11 bases. The CDR3 consists of 16 residues. The chain links TRBV10-3 to TRBJ2-2, with D possibly matching TRBD1 (6 bases). The TCR originated in a man younger than 35 with active or convalescent COVID-19. The sample comprised peripheral blood. CDR3: CAISEEQGKNTGELFF. CDR3 DNA: TGTGCCATCAGTGAGGAACAGGGAAAGAACACCGGGGAGCTGTTTTTT.